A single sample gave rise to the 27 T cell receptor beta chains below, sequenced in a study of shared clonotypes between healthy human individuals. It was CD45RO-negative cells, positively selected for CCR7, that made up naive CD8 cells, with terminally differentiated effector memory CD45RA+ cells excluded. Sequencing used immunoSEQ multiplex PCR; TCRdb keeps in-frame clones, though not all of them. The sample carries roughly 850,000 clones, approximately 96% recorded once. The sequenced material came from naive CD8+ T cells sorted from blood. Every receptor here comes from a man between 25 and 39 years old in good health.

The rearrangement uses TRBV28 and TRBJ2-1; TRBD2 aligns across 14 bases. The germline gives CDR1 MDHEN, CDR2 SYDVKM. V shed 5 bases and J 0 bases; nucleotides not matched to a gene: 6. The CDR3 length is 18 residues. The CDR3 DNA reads TGTGCCAGCAGTCTAGGGACTAGCGGGAGTGTCTCCTACAATGAGCAGTTCTTC. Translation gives CASSLGTSGSVSYNEQFF.

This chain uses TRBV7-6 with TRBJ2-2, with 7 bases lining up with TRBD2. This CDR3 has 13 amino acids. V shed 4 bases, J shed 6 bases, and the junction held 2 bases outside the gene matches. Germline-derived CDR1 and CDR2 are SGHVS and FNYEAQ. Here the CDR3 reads CASSYGGAGELFF. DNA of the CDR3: TGTGCCAGCAGCTATGGGGGGGCCGGGGAGCTGTTTTTT.

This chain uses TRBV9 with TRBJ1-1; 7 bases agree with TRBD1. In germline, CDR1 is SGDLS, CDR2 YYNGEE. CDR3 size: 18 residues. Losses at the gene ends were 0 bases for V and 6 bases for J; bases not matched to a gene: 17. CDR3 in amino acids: CASSVVYRGETGTAEAFF. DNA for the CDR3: TGTGCCAGCAGCGTAGTGTATCGGGGCGAAACAGGGACAGCTGAAGCTTTCTTT.

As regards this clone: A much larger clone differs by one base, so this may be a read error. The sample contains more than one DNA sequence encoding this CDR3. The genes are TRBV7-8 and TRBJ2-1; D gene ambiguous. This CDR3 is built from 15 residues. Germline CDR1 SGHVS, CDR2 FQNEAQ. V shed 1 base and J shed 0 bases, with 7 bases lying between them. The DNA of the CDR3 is TGTGCCAGCAGCTTAGGCCCGAGCTCCTACAATGAGCAGTTCTTC. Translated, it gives CASSLGPSSYNEQFF.

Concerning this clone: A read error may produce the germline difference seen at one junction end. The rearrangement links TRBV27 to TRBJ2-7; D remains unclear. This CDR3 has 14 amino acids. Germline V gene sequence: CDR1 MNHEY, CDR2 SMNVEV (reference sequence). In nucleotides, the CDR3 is TGTGCCAGCAGTTTATCATCCAGAGGATTCGAGGTAAAGTTC. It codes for CASSLSSRGFEVKF.

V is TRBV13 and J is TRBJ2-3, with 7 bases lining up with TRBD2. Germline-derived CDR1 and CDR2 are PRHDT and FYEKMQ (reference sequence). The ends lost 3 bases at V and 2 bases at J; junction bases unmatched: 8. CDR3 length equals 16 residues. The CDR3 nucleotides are TGTGCCAGCAGCTTTCTAGCGGAGGGACCCACAGATACGCAGTATTTT. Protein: CASSFLAEGPTDTQYF.

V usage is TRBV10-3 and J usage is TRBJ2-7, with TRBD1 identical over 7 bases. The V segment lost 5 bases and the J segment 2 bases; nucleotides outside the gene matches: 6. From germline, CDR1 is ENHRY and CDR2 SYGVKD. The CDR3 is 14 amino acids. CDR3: CAISNRDSAYEQYF. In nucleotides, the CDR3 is TGTGCCATCAGTAACCGGGACAGTGCCTACGAGCAGTACTTC.

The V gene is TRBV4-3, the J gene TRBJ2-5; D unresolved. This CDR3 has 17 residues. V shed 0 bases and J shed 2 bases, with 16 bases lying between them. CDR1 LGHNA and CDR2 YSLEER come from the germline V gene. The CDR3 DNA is TGCGCCAGCAGCCAAGATAGGGCAGGAAGGCTTCAAGAGACCCAGTACTTC. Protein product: CASSQDRAGRLQETQYF.

Here the CDR3 reads CASSFISGSSYNEQFF. Written as DNA, the CDR3 is TGTGCCAGCAGCTTTATTAGCGGGAGCTCCTACAATGAGCAGTTCTTC. The rearrangement links TRBV7-6 to TRBJ2-1, with TRBD2 matching 9 bases. From germline, CDR1 is SGHVS and CDR2 FNYEAQ. The J segment lost 0 bases and the V segment lost 3 bases, leaving 3 bases of the junction unmatched. The CDR3 totals 16 residues.

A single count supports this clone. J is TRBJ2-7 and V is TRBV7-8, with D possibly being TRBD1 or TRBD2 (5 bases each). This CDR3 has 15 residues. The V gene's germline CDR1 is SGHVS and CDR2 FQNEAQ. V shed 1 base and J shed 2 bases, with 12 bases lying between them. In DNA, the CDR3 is TGTGCCAGCAGCTTAGGGTCGGGACCTACCTACGAGCAGTACTTC. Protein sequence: CASSLGSGPTYEQYF. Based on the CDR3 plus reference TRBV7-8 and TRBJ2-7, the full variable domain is GAGVSQSPRYKVAKRGQDVALRCDPISGHVSLFWYQQALGQGPEFLTYFQNEAQLDKSGLPSDRFFAERPEGSVSTLKIQRTQQEDSAVYLCASSLGSGPTYEQYFGPGTRLTVT.

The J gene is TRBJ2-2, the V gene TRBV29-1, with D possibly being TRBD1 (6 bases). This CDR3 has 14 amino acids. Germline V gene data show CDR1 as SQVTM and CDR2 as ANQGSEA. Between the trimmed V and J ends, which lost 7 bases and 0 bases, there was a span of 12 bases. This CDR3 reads CSARDISNTGELFF. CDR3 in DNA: TGCAGCGCCCGGGACATCTCGAACACCGGGGAGCTGTTTTTT.

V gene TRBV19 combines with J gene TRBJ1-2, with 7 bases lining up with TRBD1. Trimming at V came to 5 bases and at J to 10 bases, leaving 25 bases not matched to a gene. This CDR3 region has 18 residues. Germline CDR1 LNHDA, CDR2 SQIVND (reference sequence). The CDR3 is CASSVSQEGASAPHDYTF. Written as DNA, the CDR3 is TGTGCCAGTAGTGTCTCTCAGGAGGGGGCGTCAGCCCCACATGACTACACCTTC.

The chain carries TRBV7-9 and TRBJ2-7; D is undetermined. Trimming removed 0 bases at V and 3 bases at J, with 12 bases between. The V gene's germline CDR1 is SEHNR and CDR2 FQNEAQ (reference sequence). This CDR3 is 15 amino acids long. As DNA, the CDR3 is TGTGCCAGCAGCTTAGCGCATTCCGCTCACTACGAGCAGTACTTC. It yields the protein CASSLAHSAHYEQYF.

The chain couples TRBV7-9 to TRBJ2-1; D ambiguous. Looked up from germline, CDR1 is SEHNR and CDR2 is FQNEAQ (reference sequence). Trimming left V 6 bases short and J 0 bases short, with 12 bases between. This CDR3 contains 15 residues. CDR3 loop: CASRPGLGSYNEQFF. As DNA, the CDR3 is TGTGCCAGCAGGCCAGGATTAGGCTCCTACAATGAGCAGTTCTTC.

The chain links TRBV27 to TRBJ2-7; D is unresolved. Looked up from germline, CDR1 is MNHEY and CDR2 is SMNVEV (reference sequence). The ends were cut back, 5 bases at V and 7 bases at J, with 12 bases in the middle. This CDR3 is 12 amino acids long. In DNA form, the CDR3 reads TGTGCCAGCAGTGCCCGCTCTGGGGAGCAGTACTTC. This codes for CASSARSGEQYF.

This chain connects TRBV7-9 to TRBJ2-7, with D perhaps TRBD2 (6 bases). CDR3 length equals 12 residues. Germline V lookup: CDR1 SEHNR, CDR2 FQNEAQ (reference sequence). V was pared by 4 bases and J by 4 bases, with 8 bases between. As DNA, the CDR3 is TGTGCCAGCAGCTGGGAGGTTTACGAGCAGTACTTC. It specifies CASSWEVYEQYF.

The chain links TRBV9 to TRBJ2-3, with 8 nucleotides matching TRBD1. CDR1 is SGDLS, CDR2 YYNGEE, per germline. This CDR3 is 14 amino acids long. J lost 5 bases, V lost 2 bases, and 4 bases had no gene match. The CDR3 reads CASSVDGQGDTQYF. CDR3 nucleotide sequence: TGTGCCAGCAGCGTGGACGGACAGGGAGATACGCAGTATTTT.

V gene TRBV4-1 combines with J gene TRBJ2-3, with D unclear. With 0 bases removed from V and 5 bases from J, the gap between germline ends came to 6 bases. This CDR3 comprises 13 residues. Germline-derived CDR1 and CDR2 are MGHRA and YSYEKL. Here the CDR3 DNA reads TGCGCCAGCAGCCAAGATCTGTTAGATACGCAGTATTTT. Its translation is CASSQDLLDTQYF.

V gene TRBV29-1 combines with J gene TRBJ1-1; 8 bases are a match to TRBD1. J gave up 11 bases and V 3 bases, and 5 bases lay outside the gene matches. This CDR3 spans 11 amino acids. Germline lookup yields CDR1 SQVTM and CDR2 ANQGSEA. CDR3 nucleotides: TGCAGCGTTGAGGGTGACAGGGGTGCTTTCTTT. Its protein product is CSVEGDRGAFF.

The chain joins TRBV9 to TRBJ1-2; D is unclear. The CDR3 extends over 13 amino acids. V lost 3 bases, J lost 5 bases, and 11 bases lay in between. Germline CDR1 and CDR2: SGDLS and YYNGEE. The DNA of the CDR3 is TGTGCCAGCAGCGGCCAGATGAGGTATGGCTACACCTTC. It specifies CASSGQMRYGYTF.

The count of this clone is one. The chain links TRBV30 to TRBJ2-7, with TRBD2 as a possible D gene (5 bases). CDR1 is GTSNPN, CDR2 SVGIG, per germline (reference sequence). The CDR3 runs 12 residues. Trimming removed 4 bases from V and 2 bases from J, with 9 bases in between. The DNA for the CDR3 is TGTGCCTGGAATCCGGGAACCTACGAGCAGTACTTC. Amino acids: CAWNPGTYEQYF.

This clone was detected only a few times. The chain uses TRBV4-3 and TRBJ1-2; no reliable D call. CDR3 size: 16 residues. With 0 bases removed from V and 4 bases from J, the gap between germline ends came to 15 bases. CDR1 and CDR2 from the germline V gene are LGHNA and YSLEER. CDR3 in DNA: TGCGCCAGCAGCCAAGACAGGTATGCAGTCTCCTATGGCTACACCTTC. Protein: CASSQDRYAVSYGYTF.

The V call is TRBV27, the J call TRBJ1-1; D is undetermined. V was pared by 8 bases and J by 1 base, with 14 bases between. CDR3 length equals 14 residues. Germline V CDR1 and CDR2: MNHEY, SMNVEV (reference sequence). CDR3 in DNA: TGTGCCAGCTTACCTTCCGGCTCGAACACTGAAGCTTTCTTT. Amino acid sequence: CASLPSGSNTEAFF.

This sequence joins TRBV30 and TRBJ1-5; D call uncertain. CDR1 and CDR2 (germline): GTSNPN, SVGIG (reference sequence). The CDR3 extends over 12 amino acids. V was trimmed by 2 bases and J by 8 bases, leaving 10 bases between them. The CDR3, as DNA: TGTGCCTGGAGTTCGACGATTGAGCCCCAGCATTTT. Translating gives CAWSSTIEPQHF.

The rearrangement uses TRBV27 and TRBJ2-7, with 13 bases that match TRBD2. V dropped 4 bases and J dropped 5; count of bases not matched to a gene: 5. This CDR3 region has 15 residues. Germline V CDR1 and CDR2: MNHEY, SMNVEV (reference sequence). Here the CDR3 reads CASSWTSGSLDEQYF. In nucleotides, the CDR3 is TGTGCCAGCAGTTGGACTAGCGGGAGTTTGGACGAGCAGTACTTC.

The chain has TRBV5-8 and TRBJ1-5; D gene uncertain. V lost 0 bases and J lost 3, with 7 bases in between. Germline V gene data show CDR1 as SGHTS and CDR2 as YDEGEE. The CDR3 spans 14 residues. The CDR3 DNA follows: TGTGCCAGCAGCTTGGGACACGACAATCAGCCCCAGCATTTT. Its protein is CASSLGHDNQPQHF.

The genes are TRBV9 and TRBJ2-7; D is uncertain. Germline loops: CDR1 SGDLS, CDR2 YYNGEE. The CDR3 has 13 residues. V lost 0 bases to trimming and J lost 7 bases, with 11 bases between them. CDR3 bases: TGTGCCAGCAGCGTAGCTACAAATGAGGAGCAGTACTTC. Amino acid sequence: CASSVATNEEQYF.